The sequence of this TCR beta chain was determined in a study of blood T cell repertoires in COVID-19. Study-wide context: From T cells, B-cell-depleted T cells, or PBMCs came the material, which was cDNA or gDNA.

Study processing details: How many nucleated cells were present was estimated from reference gene primer amplification. The data were produced by immunoSEQ multiplex PCR, yet TCRdb's version contains in-frame clones alone and is incomplete. D and trimming were read from the DNA, whereas the V and J calls and clone size are those reported in that table. This table holds around 260,000 clones, around 86% found once. Trimming cost V 0 bases and J 4 bases; bases outside gene matches: 5. The germline gives CDR1 SGHTA, CDR2 FQGTGA. The CDR3 consists of 15 residues. This sequence originates from a woman in her thirties or forties who had recovered from COVID-19. The source material was peripheral blood. The V call is TRBV7-3, the J call TRBJ1-1; 7 nucleotides align to TRBD1. CDR3 sequence (DNA): TGTGCCAGCAGCTTAACGGCTGCAGGGGGCACTGAAGCTTTCTTT. As protein: CASSLTAAGGTEAFF.